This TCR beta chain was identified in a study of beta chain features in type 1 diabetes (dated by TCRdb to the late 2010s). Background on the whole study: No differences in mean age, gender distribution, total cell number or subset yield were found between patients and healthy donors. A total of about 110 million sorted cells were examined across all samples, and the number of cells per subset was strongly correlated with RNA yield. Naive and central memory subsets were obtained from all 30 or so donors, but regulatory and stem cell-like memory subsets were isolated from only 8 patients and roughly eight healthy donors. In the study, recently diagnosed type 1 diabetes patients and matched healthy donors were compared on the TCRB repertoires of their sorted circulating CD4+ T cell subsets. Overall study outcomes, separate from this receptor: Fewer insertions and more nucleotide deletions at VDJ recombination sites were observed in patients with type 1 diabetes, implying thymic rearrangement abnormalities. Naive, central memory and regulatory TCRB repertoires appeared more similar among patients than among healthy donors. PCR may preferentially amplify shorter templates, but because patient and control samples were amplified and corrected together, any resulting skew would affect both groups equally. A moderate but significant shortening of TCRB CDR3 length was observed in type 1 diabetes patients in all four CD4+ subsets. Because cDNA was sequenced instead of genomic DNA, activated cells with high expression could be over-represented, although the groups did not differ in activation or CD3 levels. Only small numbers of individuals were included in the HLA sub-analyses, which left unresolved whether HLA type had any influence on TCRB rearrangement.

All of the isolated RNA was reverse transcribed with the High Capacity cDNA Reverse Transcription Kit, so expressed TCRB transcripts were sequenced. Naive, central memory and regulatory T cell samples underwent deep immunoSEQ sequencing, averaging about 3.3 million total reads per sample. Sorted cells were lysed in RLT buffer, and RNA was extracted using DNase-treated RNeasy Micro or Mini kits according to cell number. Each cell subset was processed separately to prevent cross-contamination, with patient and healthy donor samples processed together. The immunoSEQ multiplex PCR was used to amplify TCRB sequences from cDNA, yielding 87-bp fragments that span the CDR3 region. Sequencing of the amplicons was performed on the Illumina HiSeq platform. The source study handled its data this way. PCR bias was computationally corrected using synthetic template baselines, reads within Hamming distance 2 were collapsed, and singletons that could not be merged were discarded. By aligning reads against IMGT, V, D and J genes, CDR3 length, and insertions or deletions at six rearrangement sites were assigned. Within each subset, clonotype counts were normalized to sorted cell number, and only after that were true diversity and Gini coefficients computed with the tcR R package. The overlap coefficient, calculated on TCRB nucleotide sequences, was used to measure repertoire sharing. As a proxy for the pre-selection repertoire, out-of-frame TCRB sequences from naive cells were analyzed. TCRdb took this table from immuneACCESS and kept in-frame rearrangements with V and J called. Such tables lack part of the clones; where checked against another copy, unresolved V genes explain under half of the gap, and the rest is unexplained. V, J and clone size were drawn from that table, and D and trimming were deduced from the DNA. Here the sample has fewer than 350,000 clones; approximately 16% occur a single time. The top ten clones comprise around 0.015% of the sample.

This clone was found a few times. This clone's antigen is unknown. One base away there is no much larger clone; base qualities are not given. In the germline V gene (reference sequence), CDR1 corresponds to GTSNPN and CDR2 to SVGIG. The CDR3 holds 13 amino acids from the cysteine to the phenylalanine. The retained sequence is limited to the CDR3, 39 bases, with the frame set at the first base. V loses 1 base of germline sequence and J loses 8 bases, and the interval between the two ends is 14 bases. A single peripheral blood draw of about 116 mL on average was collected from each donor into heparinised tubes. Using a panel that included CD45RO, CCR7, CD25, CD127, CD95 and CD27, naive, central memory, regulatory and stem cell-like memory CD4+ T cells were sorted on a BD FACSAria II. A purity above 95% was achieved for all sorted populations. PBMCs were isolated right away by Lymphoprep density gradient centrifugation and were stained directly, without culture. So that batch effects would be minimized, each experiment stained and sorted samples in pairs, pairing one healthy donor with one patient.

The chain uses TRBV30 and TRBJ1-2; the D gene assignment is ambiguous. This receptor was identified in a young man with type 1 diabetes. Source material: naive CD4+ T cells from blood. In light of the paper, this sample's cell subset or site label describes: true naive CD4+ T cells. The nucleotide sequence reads TGTGCCTGGAGTGCGGAGTACCCTGGGGGCTACACCTTC. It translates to CAWSAEYPGGYTF.